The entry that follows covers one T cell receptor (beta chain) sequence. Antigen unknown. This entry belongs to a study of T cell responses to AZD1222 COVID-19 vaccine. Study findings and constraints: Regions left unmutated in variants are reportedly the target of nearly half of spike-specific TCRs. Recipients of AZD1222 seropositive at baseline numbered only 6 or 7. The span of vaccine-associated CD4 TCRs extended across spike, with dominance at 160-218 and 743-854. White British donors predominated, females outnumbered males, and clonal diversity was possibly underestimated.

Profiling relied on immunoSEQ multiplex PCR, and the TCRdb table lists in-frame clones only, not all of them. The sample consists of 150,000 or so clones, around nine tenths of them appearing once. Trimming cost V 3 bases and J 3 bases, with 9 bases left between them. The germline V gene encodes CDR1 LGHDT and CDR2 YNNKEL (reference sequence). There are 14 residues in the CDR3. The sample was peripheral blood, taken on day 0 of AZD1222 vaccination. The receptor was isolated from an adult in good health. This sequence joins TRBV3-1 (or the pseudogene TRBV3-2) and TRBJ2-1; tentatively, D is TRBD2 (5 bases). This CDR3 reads CASSQAGRYNEQFF. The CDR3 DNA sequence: TGTGCCAGCAGCCAGGCGGGCCGCTACAATGAGCAGTTCTTC.